This T cell receptor (beta chain) was documented in a study of blood T cell repertoires in COVID-19. As for the study in general: The study drew acute and convalescent COVID-19 samples from the United States, Italy and Spain. Sample material is recorded as cDNA or gDNA derived from T cells, B-cell-depleted T cells, or PBMCs.

In the authors' workflow: Amplifying reference gene primers gave estimates of nucleated cell counts. Clones were read by immunoSEQ multiplex PCR, and TCRdb kept only the in-frame ones, dropping some. V and J calls plus clone size are reproduced from that table; the DNA served to infer D and trimming. The sample yields roughly 32,000 clones, around 85% seen once. The CDR3 totals 17 residues. V was shortened by 4 bases and J by 2 bases, with 20 bases between the two germline ends. Per germline, CDR1 SGHRS and CDR2 YFSETQ. The receptor was derived from a woman over 75 with active or convalescent COVID-19. The sequencing input was peripheral blood. The chain carries TRBV5-1 and TRBJ2-3; TRBD1 might be the D (5 bases). CDR3 loop: CASSQSPQGWATDTQYF. The CDR3 DNA is TGCGCCAGCAGCCAATCTCCGCAGGGTTGGGCCACAGATACGCAGTATTTT.